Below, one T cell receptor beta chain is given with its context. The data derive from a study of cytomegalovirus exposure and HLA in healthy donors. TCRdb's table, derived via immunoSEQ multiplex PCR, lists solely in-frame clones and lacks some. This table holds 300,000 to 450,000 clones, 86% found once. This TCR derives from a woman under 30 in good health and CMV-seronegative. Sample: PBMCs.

The CDR3 sequence: CASSHLISGIAYEQYF. CDR3 bases: TGTGCCAGCAGCCATCTAATCTCAGGGATCGCCTACGAGCAGTACTTC. J is TRBJ2-7 and V is TRBV28, with D tentatively TRBD1 (5 bases). Germline V CDR1 and CDR2: MDHEN, SYDVKM. The CDR3 covers 16 residues. Trimming stripped 6 bases from V and 2 bases from J, with 20 bases between.